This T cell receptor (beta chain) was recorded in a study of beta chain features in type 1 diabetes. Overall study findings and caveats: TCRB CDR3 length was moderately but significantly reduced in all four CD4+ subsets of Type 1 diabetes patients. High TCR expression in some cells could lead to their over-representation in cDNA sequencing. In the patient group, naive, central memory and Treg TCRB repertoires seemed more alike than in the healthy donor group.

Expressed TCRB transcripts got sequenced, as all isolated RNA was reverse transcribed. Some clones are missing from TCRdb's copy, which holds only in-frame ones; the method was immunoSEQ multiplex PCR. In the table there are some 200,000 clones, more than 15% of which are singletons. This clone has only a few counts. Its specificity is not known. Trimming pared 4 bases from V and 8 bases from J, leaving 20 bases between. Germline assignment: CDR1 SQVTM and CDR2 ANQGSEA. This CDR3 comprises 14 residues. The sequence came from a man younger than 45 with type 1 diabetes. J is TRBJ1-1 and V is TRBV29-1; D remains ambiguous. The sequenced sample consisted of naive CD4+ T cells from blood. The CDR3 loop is CSVGRRAQGSEAFF. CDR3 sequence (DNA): TGCAGCGTTGGAAGAAGAGCCCAAGGAAGCGAAGCTTTCTTT.